The 16 T cell receptor beta chains given below trace back to one sample, sequenced in a study of cytomegalovirus exposure and HLA in healthy donors. PCR amplification relied on 60 Vbeta primers (plus 13 Jbeta primers). Only in-frame clones appear in the TCRdb table, and some are missing; sequencing was by immunoSEQ multiplex PCR. The sample has around 140,000 clones, about 84% seen once. The sequenced sample was PBMCs. Every receptor here comes from a young woman in good health and CMV-seropositive.

The V gene is TRBV2, the J gene TRBJ1-1; D not certain. Germline assignment: CDR1 SNHLY and CDR2 FYNNEI. The CDR3 is 12 amino acids. Trimming took off 6 bases at V and 5 bases at J, with 10 bases between the two ends. CDR3 nucleotides: TGTGCCAGCAGGGGTGGAGGAACTGAAGCTTTCTTT. This gives the protein CASRGGGTEAFF.

CDR3 loop: CAWSSREVEQFF. DNA of the CDR3: TGTGCCTGGAGCAGCCGTGAGGTTGAGCAGTTCTTC. This sequence joins TRBV30 and TRBJ2-1; unclear D gene. The germline gives CDR1 GTSNPN, CDR2 SVGIG (reference sequence). V shed 3 bases and J shed 9 bases, with 12 bases lying between them. This CDR3 is built from 12 residues.

This clone showed up just a few times. The V call is TRBV5-1, the J call TRBJ2-7, with 8 bases matching TRBD1. Germline assignment: CDR1 SGHRS and CDR2 YFSETQ. The V gene end was trimmed by 6 bases and the J gene end by 2 bases; junction bases not matched to a gene: 7. The CDR3 contains 14 residues. The CDR3 sequence is CASTDKQGAYEQYF. The CDR3, as DNA: TGCGCCAGCACCGACAAACAGGGGGCCTACGAGCAGTACTTC.

V is TRBV7-2 and J is TRBJ1-2, with a weak D call TRBD1 (5 bases). V was clipped by 4 bases and J by 3 bases, with 21 bases between them. The CDR3 runs to 17 residues. Germline V gene lookup returns CDR1 SGHTA and CDR2 FQGNSA. The CDR3 DNA follows: TGTGCCAGCAGCTCCCTTCCCTTTGGCGGGGGAGACTATGGCTACACCTTC. Encoded protein: CASSSLPFGGGDYGYTF.

This clone was seen only once. The J gene is TRBJ2-5, the V gene TRBV19; TRBD1 matches 8 bases. The CDR3 consists of 13 residues. Per the germline V gene, CDR1 is LNHDA and CDR2 is SQIVND (reference sequence). The V and J ends lost 8 bases and 7 bases, in that order; junction bases with no gene match: 9. The chain's CDR3 is CASGTGGIGTQYF. CDR3 sequence (DNA): TGTGCCAGTGGTACAGGGGGGATCGGGACCCAGTACTTC.

J is TRBJ1-4 and V is TRBV5-4; a possible D gene is TRBD1 (5 bases). The germline V gene encodes CDR1 SGHNT and CDR2 YYREEE (reference sequence). The length of the CDR3 is 15 residues. Trimming stripped 4 bases from V and 7 bases from J, with 17 bases between. The CDR3 spells CASSPGGGRSEKLFF. In DNA form, the CDR3 reads TGTGCCAGCAGCCCCGGGGGGGGGAGGAGTGAAAAACTGTTTTTT.

V usage is TRBV6-1 and J usage is TRBJ2-1; tentative D call: TRBD1 (5 bases). Germline CDR1 reads MNHNS; CDR2 reads SASEGT. The CDR3 has 15 residues. V dropped 1 base and J dropped 3 bases, with 10 bases sitting between them. CDR3 nucleotides: TGTGCCAGCAGTGAAGAGGCAGGGTACTACAATGAGCAGTTCTTC. Translating it yields CASSEEAGYYNEQFF.

Only one count was recorded for this clone. The chain uses TRBV21-1 and TRBJ2-7; whether TRBD1, the table's D call, matches the DNA was not checked. TRBV21-1 is termed a pseudogene. The CDR3 runs to 16 residues. In DNA, the CDR3 is TGTGCCAGCAGCTCCCCAAAAAAGGACATAACCTACGAGCAGTACTTC. Protein: CASSSPKKDITYEQYF.

A few counts support this clone. The gene calls are TRBV9 and TRBJ2-5, with TRBD2 identical over 8 bases. The germline gives CDR1 SGDLS, CDR2 YYNGEE. V shed 0 bases, J shed 3 bases, and the junction held 4 bases outside the gene matches. The CDR3 runs to 15 residues. CDR3 in amino acids: CASSVDRGGEETQYF. The CDR3 bases are TGTGCCAGCAGCGTAGATCGGGGGGGAGAAGAGACCCAGTACTTC.

The genes are TRBV19 and TRBJ1-5, with 10 bases aligning to TRBD1. The CDR3 is 16 residues long. V trimming: 3 bases; J trimming: 2 bases; junction bases outside the gene matches: 4. CDR1 and CDR2 (germline): LNHDA, SQIVND (reference sequence). The CDR3 DNA reads TGTGCCAGTAGTATGGGGACAGGGGTAGGCAATCAGCCCCAGCATTTT. Translating gives CASSMGTGVGNQPQHF.

Only a few counts were recorded for this clone. The V gene is TRBV10-3, the J gene TRBJ1-3, with TRBD1 identical over 9 bases. This CDR3 contains 16 residues. Germline lookup yields CDR1 ENHRY and CDR2 SYGVKD. With V trimmed by 10 bases and J by 2 bases, 12 bases remained unmatched. For the CDR3, the DNA is TGTGCCACCCTGGGGTTACAGGGGGCGACTGGAAACACCATATATTTT. It specifies CATLGLQGATGNTIYF.

This clone was counted only a few times. This sequence joins TRBV6-5 and TRBJ2-5; TRBD1 matches at 12 bases. V lost 6 bases to trimming and J lost 4 bases; unmatched junction nucleotides: 6. CDR3 length: 15 residues. The V gene's germline CDR1 is MNHEY and CDR2 SVGAGI. The CDR3 is CASSPGTGGAETQYF. CDR3 DNA: TGTGCCAGCAGCCCGGGGACAGGGGGCGCAGAGACCCAGTACTTC.

The J gene is TRBJ1-1, the V gene TRBV6-6, with D maybe TRBD1 (5 bases). CDR1 is MNHNY, CDR2 SVGAGI, per germline (reference sequence). This CDR3 has 15 residues. V lost 0 bases and J lost 0, with 8 bases in between. CDR3 coding DNA: TGTGCCAGCAGTTACTCGGGGCGGTTGAACACTGAAGCTTTCTTT. This codes for CASSYSGRLNTEAFF.

The rearrangement uses TRBV10-2 and TRBJ1-1, with D uncertain. CDR3 length equals 14 residues. V was trimmed by 6 bases and J by 3 bases, leaving 14 bases between them. Germline V gives CDR1 WSHSY, CDR2 SAAADI. CDR3 sequence (DNA): TGCGCCAGCAGAAGTCAATGGGCTGACACTGAAGCTTTCTTT. Amino acid sequence: CASRSQWADTEAFF.

This clone was seen only a few times. J is TRBJ2-7 and V is TRBV5-1; 7 bases line up with TRBD1. Losses at the gene ends were 4 bases for V and 4 bases for J; bases not matched to a gene: 11. Germline V lookup: CDR1 SGHRS, CDR2 YFSETQ. The CDR3 loop spans 15 amino acids. This chain's CDR3 is CASSPYTGETYEQYF. CDR3 DNA: TGCGCCAGCAGCCCCTATACAGGGGAAACTTACGAGCAGTACTTC.

This clone was seen just once. The chain couples TRBV11-2 to TRBJ1-1; 8 positions agree with TRBD1. There are 14 residues in the CDR3. J was trimmed by 8 bases and V by 1 base; bases with no gene match: 6. Germline-derived CDR1 and CDR2 are SGHAT and FQNNGV. This chain's CDR3 is CASSLVGSGGEAFF. The DNA of the CDR3 is TGTGCCAGCAGCTTAGTAGGGTCAGGGGGCGAAGCTTTCTTT.